The rows below give T cell receptor beta chains drawn from one sample of a study of blood T cell repertoires in COVID-19. Clones were sequenced by immunoSEQ multiplex PCR, and TCRdb holds only the in-frame ones, with some missing. The data contain around 300,000 clones, 85% to 90% of them singletons. The sample taken for sequencing was PBMCs or T cells enriched from blood (not recorded which). All receptors come from a woman between 18 and 30 years old with acute COVID-19. Each CDR3 is given with its conserved first and last residue. Fields, in order: D gene, clone size, J gene, V gene, CDR3 DNA, CDR3 protein. D genes are given only for firm matches. Some rows have no size entry. The others give once, few or many, or a class for an expanded clone.

D gene: TRBD2
clone size: -
J gene: TRBJ2-7
V gene: TRBV2
CDR3 DNA: TGTGCCAGCAGTGAAATTCGGGTCGGCCCAACGCGGGGGATTCGGTACTTC
CDR3 protein: CASSEIRVGPTRGIRYF

D gene: TRBD1
clone size: -
J gene: TRBJ1-5
V gene: TRBV7-8
CDR3 DNA: TGTGCCAGCAGCCCCGGGACAGGGGGTAATAATCAGCCCCAGCATTTT
CDR3 protein: CASSPGTGGNNQPQHF

D gene: TRBD1
clone size: -
J gene: TRBJ2-3
V gene: TRBV7-2
CDR3 DNA: TGTGCCAGCAGCCCCGGACAGGGCGGGATATATACGCAGTATTTT
CDR3 protein: CASSPGQGGIYTQYF

D gene: TRBD2
clone size: -
J gene: TRBJ2-3
V gene: TRBV11-2
CDR3 DNA: TGTGCCAGCAGCTCCGGGAGGGGCACAGATACGCAGTATTTT
CDR3 protein: CASSSGRGTDTQYF

D gene: TRBD2
clone size: -
J gene: TRBJ2-5
V gene: TRBV24-1
CDR3 DNA: TGTGCCACCAGTATTCGAGCGGGAGGGCGAGAGACCCAGTACTTC
CDR3 protein: CATSIRAGGRETQYF

D gene: TRBD2
clone size: -
J gene: TRBJ2-1
V gene: TRBV3-1/TRBV3-2
CDR3 DNA: TGTGCCAGCAGCTACATAGCGGGAGGGTGGTACAATGAGCAGTTCTTC
CDR3 protein: CASSYIAGGWYNEQFF

D gene: TRBD1
clone size: -
J gene: TRBJ1-5
V gene: TRBV2
CDR3 DNA: TGTGCCAGCAGTCTTAAGACAGGGATCTTCGTCAATCAGCCCCAGCATTTT
CDR3 protein: CASSLKTGIFVNQPQHF

D gene: TRBD2
clone size: -
J gene: TRBJ2-1
V gene: TRBV7-7
CDR3 DNA: TGTGCTAGCAGCCAAACTAGCGGGAGGGCCGGGGGCAATGAGCAGTTCTTC
CDR3 protein: CASSQTSGRAGGNEQFF

D gene: TRBD2
clone size: -
J gene: TRBJ2-7
V gene: TRBV27
CDR3 DNA: TGTGCCAGCAGAACCGGGGCCGGGCTAGCGGGAATTTCTGAGCAGTACTTC
CDR3 protein: CASRTGAGLAGISEQYF

D gene: TRBD2
clone size: -
J gene: TRBJ2-1
V gene: TRBV7-8
CDR3 DNA: TGTGCCAGCAGCCCTCAGCCCTCCGGGGGGAGGACCTACAATGAGCAGTTCTTC
CDR3 protein: CASSPQPSGGRTYNEQFF

D gene: -
clone size: -
J gene: TRBJ2-1
V gene: TRBV11-2
CDR3 DNA: TGTGCCAGCAGCTCAGAGCCGAGCTCCTACAATGAGCAGTTCTTC
CDR3 protein: CASSSEPSSYNEQFF

D gene: -
clone size: -
J gene: TRBJ1-1
V gene: TRBV6-2/TRBV6-3
CDR3 DNA: TGTGCCAGCAGTTACTCGGCGGGGGCGGATACTGAAGCTTTCTTT
CDR3 protein: CASSYSAGADTEAFF

D gene: TRBD1
clone size: once
J gene: TRBJ2-7
V gene: TRBV30
CDR3 DNA: TGTGCCTGGAGAAGGGACAGGGGCGCTTCCTACGAGCAGTACTTC
CDR3 protein: CAWRRDRGASYEQYF

D gene: -
clone size: -
J gene: TRBJ2-7
V gene: TRBV28
CDR3 DNA: TGTGCCAGCAGTAGCAGGTGGTCGGGAAGGAGCTCCTACGAGCAGTACTTC
CDR3 protein: CASSSRWSGRSSYEQYF

D gene: TRBD2
clone size: -
J gene: TRBJ2-7
V gene: TRBV4-2
CDR3 DNA: TGTGCCAGCAGCCCGGGGACTAGCGGGACCTACGAGCAGTACTTC
CDR3 protein: CASSPGTSGTYEQYF

D gene: -
clone size: -
J gene: TRBJ2-5
V gene: TRBV10-2
CDR3 DNA: TGCGCCACTAGCGAGTACCAAGAGACCCAGTACTTC
CDR3 protein: CATSEYQETQYF

D gene: -
clone size: -
J gene: TRBJ1-2
V gene: TRBV18
CDR3 DNA: TGTGCCAGCTCACCGCCTCCACACCTCACGGGTGGCTACACCTTC
CDR3 protein: CASSPPPHLTGGYTF

D gene: TRBD2
clone size: -
J gene: TRBJ2-1
V gene: TRBV6-2/TRBV6-3
CDR3 DNA: TGTGCCAGCAGTTACGGGCGGGAGGGCCATGAGCAGTTCTTC
CDR3 protein: CASSYGREGHEQFF

D gene: -
clone size: once
J gene: TRBJ2-7
V gene: TRBV5-1
CDR3 DNA: TGCGCCAGCAGCTCCGGGACTGGCTCCTACGAGCAGTACTTC
CDR3 protein: CASSSGTGSYEQYF

D gene: -
clone size: -
J gene: TRBJ1-1
V gene: TRBV7-9
CDR3 DNA: TGTGCCAGCAGCTTAGTAGCAGTCATGAACACTGAAGCTTTCTTT
CDR3 protein: CASSLVAVMNTEAFF

D gene: -
clone size: -
J gene: TRBJ1-3
V gene: TRBV14
CDR3 DNA: TGTGCCAGCAGCTATAGTCCGGTGTCTGGAAACACCATATATTTT
CDR3 protein: CASSYSPVSGNTIYF